Listed here is a single TCR beta chain. The antigen this receptor binds is unknown. Nothing much larger sits one base from this clone, and base qualities are not available. The CDR3 covers 17 residues, taking in both the cysteine and the phenylalanine. The entry retains the CDR3 DNA only, 51 bases that are in frame from base 1. Here V drops 0 bases and J drops 6 bases, and the junction holds 12 bases not matched to any gene. Reading the germline V gene gives CDR1 SGHDN and CDR2 FVKESK. The cohort comprised approximately 700 healthy bone marrow donors. At the time of sampling, every cohort member was nominally healthy, though immune exposures that went unrecorded were likely present. The donor was CMV seropositive and belonged to the group of 250 to 350 seropositive cohort members. A peripheral blood sample was collected from each donor, and TCR beta sequencing was performed on peripheral blood mononuclear cells. Genomic DNA was extracted from the blood cell samples with the Qiagen DNeasy Blood Extraction Kit.

These data come from a study of cytomegalovirus exposure and HLA in healthy donors (dated by TCRdb to 2015 to 2018). With regard to the full study: An earlier analysis of several hundred of the donors reported more than 250 Gb of sequence data and 117 million unique TCR beta sequences from around 200 million T cells. Around 320 gigabases of sequencing data and some 85 million unique TCR sequences were included in an early release covering several hundred HLA-typed donors. Of the roughly 390 genotyped donors, roughly 80% were placed in the genetic ancestry cluster associated with self-reported Caucasian donors. The aim of the study was to test whether cataloging public T cell receptors could identify signatures of past pathogen exposure. The T cell repertoires of several hundred subjects were profiled by immunosequencing and related to cytomegalovirus serostatus. A separate validation cohort of approximately 130 different subjects was used in addition to the 666-subject first cohort. To predict cytomegalovirus infection status, the study combined high-throughput TCR immunosequencing, statistical association of individual TCRs with disease status, and machine learning. To study patterns of TCR occurrence, a later analysis re-analyzed previously published TCR beta repertoires from 650 to 750 donors and added high-resolution HLA genotyping. Rather than drawing on any new phenotypic data, the later analysis identified candidate immune exposures from TCR beta sequences and the way those sequences occurred across donors. An earlier analysis of 500 to 650 of the donors applied high-throughput TCR beta sequencing to assess whether each TCR beta V gene segment acted as functional or pseudogenic. Donor age, sex, ethnicity and CMV serostatus were compiled together with the repertoire data. Genome-wide SNP genotypes for about 60% of the roughly 670 donors were used in a later genetic analysis, which treated that subset as a discovery cohort. Every repertoire in the discovery cohort had been generated on one and the same sequencing platform. HLA typing included class I and class II loci at four-digit resolution. The number of typed donors differed by locus: about 620-640 for A, B, C, DRB1 and DQB1; 500 to 550 for DQA1; 606 for DPA1; and 400 to 480 for DPB1. Roughly 5 DR-DQ haplotypes were treated as single units for association and clustering because of strong linkage in the cohort. On average, roughly 240,000 unique TCR beta nucleotide sequences were sequenced per donor among fewer than 500 genotyped donors of the cohort, with roughly 18% of those sequences being non-productive. Overall study outcomes, separate from this receptor: The 87-base-pair reads could not distinguish some IMGT-functional V segments, including TRBV6-2 and TRBV6-3, so those segments were excluded. Most TCR sequences were observed very rarely across donors, whereas some public TCRs were present in many individuals. Linkage disequilibrium might explain the correlated functional status among segregating V segments, but an unknown experimental factor could not be ruled out. In the study, about 150 TCR beta chains were listed as associated with cytomegalovirus. The sequencing pipeline was judged likely to have produced a cluster of highly shared sequence variants as a technical artifact. According to a later analysis, most CMV-associated TCR beta chains appeared to be HLA-restricted, and the HLA associations seemed to be driven largely by CMV exposure. Because HLA typing was missing for some donors at each locus, association tests included only the typed subset. Three of the identified cytomegalovirus-associated TCR beta chains were confirmed in vitro to be specific for cytomegalovirus antigens. Compared with equally common non-associated chains, HLA-associated TCR beta chains in a later analysis were more clonally expanded and had lower generation probabilities. In a later genetic analysis, fewer N-insertions in productive TCRs were reported among donors in an Asian-associated ancestry cluster than the roughly 670-donor mean. In a later genetic analysis, a missense DCLRE1C variant was associated with V-gene and J-gene trimming of TCR beta chains, and the association was replicated in an independent cohort. A later analysis associated roughly 17,000 TCR beta sequences with specific HLA alleles at a false discovery rate of 0.05. According to a later analysis, TCR association rates differed among HLA loci, with DRB1 alleles showing the most associated TCRs and HLA-C alleles showing the fewest. This cohort had only TCR beta chains sequenced, and the lack of alpha or paired-chain data limited which features could be detected. The authors suggested that the approach could potentially be extended to other disease states and immunological phenotypes. According to a later analysis, parvovirus B19, influenza, CMV and Epstein-Barr virus appeared linked to several top co-occurrence clusters. The classifier was reported to diagnose cytomegalovirus status with high specificity and sensitivity in both the original and validation cohorts. Because counts were too low, roughly 16 rarely observed V segments, including chromosome 9 orphons, were left out of the earlier analysis of roughly 600 of the donors. Roughly uniform sequencing depth across donors was assumed in presence/absence analyses, although this assumption may not hold. A further reported finding was that TCR beta sequences accurately predicted the HLA-A and HLA-B alleles for most subjects in the first cohort. Immune exposure information for the cohort was limited to CMV serostatus. When HLA alleles, especially DR and DQ, strongly co-occurred, TCR associations were difficult to assign to individual alleles. Broadly in line with IMGT annotations, most TCR beta V segments showed up in productive rearrangements about 87% or about 30% of the time in an earlier analysis of several hundred of the donors.

Libraries were prepared through the immunoSEQ multiplex PCR assay. The multiplex PCR relied on a mix of 60 forward primers for TCR Vbeta segments and 13 reverse primers for TCR Jbeta segments. The CDR3 region of rearranged TCR beta genes was amplified from genomic DNA by a multiplex PCR assay. Amplified TCR beta libraries were sequenced as 87-base-pair reads on the Illumina HiSeq System. The authors' analysis ran thus. In a later analysis, some 80 million unique TCR beta chains were counted across the roughly 670 repertoires, and roughly 11 million of these chains were shared by at least two donors. A nearest-neighbor algorithm error-corrected the raw reads and collapsed the reads into unique sequences, merging closely related sequences to remove PCR and sequencing errors. V, D and J gene segments were assigned by aligning CDR3 sequences to IMGT reference sequences. Each retained sequence needed at least a six-nucleotide match to both a V gene segment and a J gene segment. A rearrangement was called productive if the CDR3 had no stop codons and remained in frame with V and J, and every other rearrangement was called non-productive. Following IMGT convention, CDR3 was defined as the stretch from the second conserved V-encoded cysteine up to the conserved J-encoded phenylalanine. Sequences without an unambiguous match to a single V gene segment were excluded from the earlier analysis of over 500 of the donors. In an earlier analysis of several hundred of the donors, V segments were called functional above 56.7% productive rearrangements and were called segregating when the between-donor standard deviation exceeded 5%. To diagnose cytomegalovirus status from the catalog of TCR beta chain sequences, a statistical classification framework was built. In a later analysis, TCR nucleotide sequences were compared against IMGT/GENE-DB human TR gene sequences so that V and J genes could be assigned. A later analysis assigned CDR3 sequences and most-parsimonious VDJ recombination scenarios with the TCRdist pipeline. In a later analysis, each TCR beta chain was defined by its CDR3 amino acid sequence together with its V-gene family, and reads lacking a unique V-gene family were excluded. A later analysis removed roughly 590 highly shared, low-generation-probability nucleotide sequences to deal with suspected cross-contamination and a sequencing artifact. A later analysis calculated a clonal expansion index for each public chain from normalized within-repertoire ranks of inferred template counts. In a later analysis, generation probabilities were computed using a VDJ recombination model fitted to out-of-frame rearrangements, and the results were checked against IGoR. In a later analysis, hypergeometric tests were used to score TCR-TCR, TCR-HLA and TCR-CMV co-occurrence, with a repertoire-size bias correction applied to TCR pairs. False discovery rates were estimated in a later analysis by permuting HLA or CMV assignments 20 times. In a later analysis, co-occurring TCRs were grouped using DBSCAN, and TCRdist sequence similarity was added for clustering within HLA-allele-positive subsets. Repertoires with fewer than 30,000 or more than 120,000 public chains, plus five repertoires with anomalous nucleotide sharing, were excluded from co-occurrence clustering. TCRdb retrieved this table from immuneACCESS and kept in-frame rearrangements only. Not all clones are present; in checked studies, unresolved V genes account for under half, and no reason is known for the remainder. V and J calls and clone size are as listed in that table; D and trimming were resolved from the DNA. The sample data list around 130,000 clones, and 81% of these were observed just once. Almost 6% of the sample comes from the top ten.

This chain joins TRBV14 to TRBJ1-1, with TRBD1 matching 8 junction bases. Sequenced input: PBMCs. This sequence originates from a woman in her forties in good health and CMV-seropositive. Read as DNA, the sequence is TGTGCCAGCAGCCAAGATTTCGGGACAGGACCTTCGGCTGAAGCTTTCTTT. This translates into CASSQDFGTGPSAEAFF.